This T cell receptor beta chain was found in a study of Ad26.COV2.S vaccination and SARS-CoV-2 variants. Across the study: A participant enrolled in the COV1001 Ad26.COV2.S trial arm provided the sample.

The data were produced by immunoSEQ multiplex PCR, yet TCRdb's version contains in-frame clones alone and is incomplete. Altogether 300,000 to 400,000 clones are present, 75% to 90% being singletons, with the ten largest covering 4.5% to 7%. The CDR3 is made up of 19 amino acids. Germline CDR1 and CDR2: MNHEY and SMNVEV (reference sequence). The V and J ends lost 5 bases and 0 bases, in that order; junction bases with no gene match: 11. Study conclusions and caveats: Vaccinees showed greater spike-specific TCR breadth than placebo recipients. There was reportedly substantial breadth in spike-specific CD8+ and CD4+ T cell responses after vaccination.

Comment on this clone: What it binds is not known.

Described treatment: 15 to 20 received Ad26.COV2.S at low or high dose, single or two shots; several received placebo; per-sample allocation not given. The investigators took samples on day 63 after the first vaccine or placebo injection. The individual, an adult aged 18-55 years, was a donor in Boston. This TCR came from a person aged 18-60 years who received the Ad26.COV2.S COVID-19 vaccine or a placebo. The sample in question was peripheral blood, obtained in a trial of Ad26.COV2.S vaccine versus placebo. The chain links TRBV27 to TRBJ2-1; 12 positions agree with TRBD1. CDR3 coding DNA: TGTGCCAGCAGTATCACCGGGACAGGGGGCCTGAACTCCTACAATGAGCAGTTCTTC. Translating it yields CASSITGTGGLNSYNEQFF.